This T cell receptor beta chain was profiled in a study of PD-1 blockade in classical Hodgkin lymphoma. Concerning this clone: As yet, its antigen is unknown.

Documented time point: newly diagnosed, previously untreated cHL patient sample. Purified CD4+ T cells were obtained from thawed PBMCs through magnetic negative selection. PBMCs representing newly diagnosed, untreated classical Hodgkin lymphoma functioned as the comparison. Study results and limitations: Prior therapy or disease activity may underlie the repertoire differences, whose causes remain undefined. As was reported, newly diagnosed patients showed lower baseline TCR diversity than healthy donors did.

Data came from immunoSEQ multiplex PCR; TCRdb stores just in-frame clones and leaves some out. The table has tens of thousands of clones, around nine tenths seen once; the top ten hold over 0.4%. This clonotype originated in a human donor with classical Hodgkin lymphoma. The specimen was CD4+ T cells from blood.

The CDR3 here is CASSVSSGGYNEQFF. In DNA form, the CDR3 reads TGTGCCAGCAGTGTTAGTAGCGGGGGGTACAATGAGCAGTTCTTC. The chain employs TRBV6-1 and TRBJ2-1, with 10 bases identical to TRBD2. CDR1 and CDR2 (germline): MNHNS, SASEGT. V was clipped by 4 bases and J by 4 bases; unmatched bases: 4. This CDR3 spans 15 amino acids.